The clone carrying this T cell receptor (beta chain) was picked up many times. Its cognate antigen is unknown. This specimen belongs to a study of T cells after yellow fever vaccination. TCRdb re-called the 5' RACE reads with MiXCR, one entry per CDR3 protein. The table includes about 240,000 distinct CDR3 sequences, roughly 3.7% detected once. This CDR3 contains 13 residues. V was cut by 2 bases and J by 3 bases, with 7 bases left in between. CDR1 is MDHEN and CDR2 is SYDVKM in the germline V gene. Whole-study results and caveats: When the response was secondary, it was weaker but reached its peak faster, day 5 versus 15.

V and J are TRBV28 and TRBJ2-5, with unresolved D. The source is a man between 18 and 35 years old who received the YFV17D yellow fever vaccine. This specimen consisted of PBMCs, obtained 15 days after the yellow fever booster vaccination. CDR3 DNA: TGTGCCAGCAGTTTAGGGCAGGAAGAGACCCAGTACTTC. Residues: CASSLGQEETQYF. The full variable domain, completed using reference TRBV28 and TRBJ2-5, is DVKVTQSSRYLVKRTGEKVFLECVQDMDHENMFWYRQDPGLGLRLIYFSYDVKMKEKGDIPEGYSVSREKKERFSLILESASTNQTSMYLCASSLGQEETQYFGPGTRLLVL.